This T cell receptor beta chain was identified in a study of technical replicates of blood from a handful of donors. TCRdb keeps only in-frame clones here, not all; method: immunoSEQ multiplex PCR. The profile shows more than 60,000 clones, just under 95% of them singletons. Sequenced material: T cells isolated from PBMCs. The receptor was isolated from a human donor in good health.

The CDR3 DNA reads TGTGCCAGTAGTAACGTGGGGGACAGTTACTACGAGCAGTACTTC. It is translated as CASSNVGDSYYEQYF. The rearrangement links TRBV19 to TRBJ2-7, with 7 positions matching TRBD1. The CDR3 is 15 amino acids. Germline values: CDR1 LNHDA, CDR2 SQIVND (reference sequence). The J segment lost 3 bases and the V segment lost 4 bases, leaving 9 bases of the junction unmatched.